The sequence of this T cell receptor beta chain was determined in a study of shared clonotypes between healthy human individuals. Findings of the study overall: Clonotype sharing levels among donors were expected to vary with sequencing depth.

This clone was seen once. The antigen is not known. The CDR3 spans 14 residues. Trimming removed 2 bases from V and 6 bases from J; junction bases left unmatched: 7. Germline CDR1 reads KGHSH; CDR2 reads LQKENI. An even split of each subset's genomic DNA across several immunoSEQ plates was performed. The protocol was immunoSEQ multiplex PCR, while the TCRdb copy is restricted to in-frame clones and leaves out a portion. The table lists nearly 1 million clones, more than 75% of them singletons. Sequencing input: memory CD4+ T cells sorted from blood. As to subset: CD45RA-negative fraction. This receptor was identified in a man younger than 35 in good health. The V gene is TRBV18, the J gene TRBJ2-7; 7 bases are shared with TRBD2. The CDR3 loop is CASSPTLAAGEQYF. Here the CDR3 DNA reads TGTGCCAGCTCACCAACCCTAGCGGCGGGCGAGCAGTACTTC.